Listed below are T cell receptor beta chains from one sample, sequenced in a study of T cell repertoires in cytomegalovirus infection. Each CDR3 protein is one row after TCRdb ran MiXCR on the reads. Of about 500,000 distinct CDR3 sequences in the sample, 30% to 35% are singletons; the top ten hold 15% to 20%. Their cognate antigens are unknown. The specimen was cultured PBMCs, collected from culture after CMV antigen stimulation. These TCRs come from a human donor in good health (CMV status not recorded). Some clones in this sample may be carry-over from other donors' samples. CDR3s include the opening cysteine and the closing phenylalanine or tryptophan.

CASSHRDLMDEQFF	TRBV5-6	TRBJ2-1
CASSRGVGRVHEQFF	TRBV7-6	TRBJ2-1
CASSSRRLAGEYEQFF	TRBV7-9	TRBJ2-1
CASSLPTQGQPQHF	TRBV28	TRBJ1-5
CASTENLGQGALGAEAFF	TRBV6-2/TRBV6-3	TRBJ1-1
CASSLEGPLIMETQYF	TRBV5-6	TRBJ2-5
CASRPEVGEAFF	TRBV28	TRBJ1-1
CASTPGGFSNQPQHF	TRBV7-2	TRBJ1-5
CASSHRDRLEAFF	TRBV6-2/TRBV6-3	TRBJ1-1
CASSLGGGIGELFF	TRBV12-3/TRBV12-4	TRBJ2-2
CASNFGVSNSPLHF	TRBV6-2/TRBV6-3	TRBJ1-6
CASSNLEGGTDTQYF	TRBV7-9	TRBJ2-3
CASSQDRSWPQHF	TRBV4-3	TRBJ1-5
CASSLNLYNEQFF	TRBV7-2	TRBJ2-1
CASSQDPTGTEAFF	TRBV4-1	TRBJ1-1
CAIRDSGRTYNEQFF	TRBV10-3	TRBJ2-1